Below are 20 T cell receptor beta chains sequenced from a single sample in a study of cytomegalovirus exposure and HLA in healthy donors. This PCR relied on a set of 60 Vbeta primers and 13 Jbeta primers. Repertoires were generated with immunoSEQ multiplex PCR, while TCRdb's copy carries only in-frame clones and drops some. The sample has fewer than 110,000 clones; 60% to 80% are singletons. The sequenced sample was PBMCs. These receptors came from a man younger than 35 in good health and CMV-seronegative.

The chain recombines TRBV29-1 with TRBJ2-7; a weak D match, TRBD1 (6 bases). The V and J ends lost 6 bases and 2 bases respectively, with 14 bases between them. CDR1 is SQVTM, CDR2 ANQGSEA, per germline. This CDR3 contains 13 residues. The DNA for the CDR3 is TGCAGCGTAACGATTACAGGGCCCTACGAGCAGTACTTC. Translating gives CSVTITGPYEQYF.

The chain has TRBV6-1 and TRBJ2-7, with 7 bases fitting TRBD2. Germline CDR1 MNHNS, CDR2 SASEGT. The length of the CDR3 is 14 residues. V lost 3 bases, J lost 4 bases, and 6 bases stayed unmatched. The CDR3, as DNA: TGTGCCAGCAGTGATACGGGGGGATTATACGAGCAGTACTTC. Translated, it gives CASSDTGGLYEQYF.

The CDR3 region is CASRVTSRETQYF. The CDR3 DNA is TGTGCCAGCAGGGTAACTAGCCGGGAGACCCAGTACTTC. This rearrangement joins TRBV2 to TRBJ2-5, with D perhaps matching TRBD2 (6 bases). V shed 6 bases and J shed 5 bases, with 13 bases lying between them. Looked up from germline, CDR1 is SNHLY and CDR2 is FYNNEI. The CDR3 totals 13 residues.

V is TRBV7-3 and J is TRBJ2-5, with 7 positions matching TRBD2. With 5 bases clipped from V and 0 bases from J, the junction kept 15 bases outside the gene matches. This CDR3 region has 18 residues. The V gene's germline CDR1 is SGHTA and CDR2 FQGTGA. As DNA, the CDR3 is TGTGCCAGCAGCATGAGCCTTAGAGGGGCGGGGGACCAAGAGACCCAGTACTTC. This gives the protein CASSMSLRGAGDQETQYF. The complete variable domain, with remaining parts taken from reference TRBV7-3 and TRBJ2-5, reads GAGVSQTPSNKVTEKGKYVELRCDPISGHTALYWYRQSLGQGPEFLIYFQGTGAADDSGLPNDRFFAVRPEGSVSTLKIQRTERGDSAVYLCASSMSLRGAGDQETQYFGPGTRLLVL.

The rearrangement uses TRBV2 and TRBJ1-5; a weak D match, TRBD1 (5 bases). The CDR3 consists of 13 residues. The germline V gene has CDR1 SNHLY and CDR2 FYNNEI. Trimming left V 6 bases short and J 2 bases short, with 8 bases between. In DNA form, the CDR3 reads TGTGCCAGCAGGGACATCCGCAATCAGCCCCAGCATTTT. It yields the protein CASRDIRNQPQHF.

This chain joins TRBV4-2 and TRBJ2-1; 7 bases agree with TRBD2. Trimming cost V 1 base and J 6 bases; bases outside gene matches: 3. This CDR3 comprises 14 residues. Germline values: CDR1 LGHNA, CDR2 YNFKEQ. This CDR3 reads CASSQAGGSNEQFF. The DNA for the CDR3 is TGTGCCAGCAGCCAAGCGGGGGGTTCCAATGAGCAGTTCTTC.

This clone was seen only a few times. The chain uses TRBV5-4 and TRBJ2-7, with 9 positions matching TRBD1. From germline, CDR1 is SGHNT and CDR2 YYREEE (reference sequence). The length of the CDR3 is 13 residues. V dropped 4 bases and J dropped 3; count of bases not matched to a gene: 2. The chain's CDR3 is CASSQTGGYEQYF. The CDR3 coding sequence is TGTGCCAGCAGCCAGACAGGGGGCTACGAGCAGTACTTC.

This sequence joins TRBV2 and TRBJ2-2, with 9 bases matching TRBD1. V lost 4 bases and J lost 7; bases outside the gene matches: 4. Per the germline V gene, CDR1 is SNHLY and CDR2 is FYNNEI. This CDR3 comprises 14 residues. The CDR3 DNA sequence: TGTGCCAGCAGTGGACAGGGGGTTCGCGGGGAGCTGTTTTTT. Translating it yields CASSGQGVRGELFF.

The chain couples TRBV7-8 to TRBJ2-5; 12 positions agree with TRBD2. V gave up 2 bases and J gave up 5 bases; unmatched junction bases: 12. Germline values: CDR1 SGHVS, CDR2 FQNEAQ. The CDR3 consists of 18 residues. The CDR3 DNA sequence: TGTGCCAGCAGCTTAAATTTCGGGACTAGCGGGCCGCCGGAGACCCAGTACTTC. Residues: CASSLNFGTSGPPETQYF.

This clone was counted once. The rearrangement links TRBV7-6 to TRBJ2-2, with 7 bases lining up with TRBD1. The germline gives CDR1 SGHVS, CDR2 FNYEAQ. The CDR3 contains 17 residues. Germline trimming cut 5 bases from V and 0 bases from J; bases unmatched to any gene: 9. DNA of the CDR3: TGTGCCAGCAGCGCCCCGGCAGGGGGTCCGAACACCGGGGAGCTGTTTTTT. Translated: CASSAPAGGPNTGELFF.

This chain links TRBV6-5 with TRBJ1-1, with D unresolved. CDR3 length equals 13 residues. Germline-derived CDR1 and CDR2 are MNHEY and SVGAGI. V dropped 2 bases and J dropped 7 bases, with 11 bases sitting between them. The CDR3 region is CASSYITGVEAFF. DNA for the CDR3: TGTGCCAGCAGTTACATAACGGGTGTTGAAGCTTTCTTT.

The chain combines TRBV7-2 with TRBJ2-7; 7 bases line up with TRBD1. The CDR3 totals 15 residues. J gave up 2 bases and V 5 bases, and 9 bases lay outside the gene matches. The germline CDR1 and CDR2 sequences are SGHTA and FQGNSA. The DNA for the CDR3 is TGTGCCAGCAGCCAAGGGGGACAGACAACCTACGAGCAGTACTTC. Translation gives CASSQGGQTTYEQYF. The entire variable domain, with the rest obtained from reference TRBV7-2 and TRBJ2-7, is as follows: GAGVSQSPSNKVTEKGKDVELRCDPISGHTALYWYRQSLGQGLEFLIYFQGNSAPDKSGLPSDRFSAERTGGSVSTLTIQRTQQEDSAVYLCASSQGGQTTYEQYFGPGTRLTVT.

In its sample, this clone was seen a few times. V gene TRBV18 combines with J gene TRBJ1-4; tentative D call: TRBD1 (5 bases). Germline assignment: CDR1 KGHSH and CDR2 LQKENI. The CDR3 spans 14 residues. V was shortened by 2 bases and J by 6 bases, with 10 bases between the two germline ends. The CDR3 spells CASSPLGPDEKLFF. CDR3 bases: TGTGCCAGCTCACCATTGGGGCCCGATGAAAAACTGTTTTTT.

V and J are TRBV5-1 and TRBJ2-1, with 10 bases matching TRBD2. Trimming took 0 bases from V and 4 from J; bases not matched to a gene: 1. The CDR3 loop spans 15 amino acids. CDR1 is SGHRS, CDR2 YFSETQ, per germline. CDR3: CASSLGTSGYNEQFF. As DNA, the CDR3 is TGCGCCAGCAGCTTGGGGACTAGCGGATACAATGAGCAGTTCTTC.

This clone was observed a handful of times. This CDR3 is CSVFTNEKLFF. The DNA for the CDR3 is TGCAGCGTCTTCACTAATGAAAAACTGTTTTTT. This sequence joins TRBV29-1 and TRBJ1-4; no definite D call. The germline CDR1 and CDR2 sequences are SQVTM and ANQGSEA. V was cut by 6 bases and J by 2 bases, with 4 bases left in between. The CDR3 has 11 amino acids.

The rearrangement joins TRBV6-1 to TRBJ1-1; TRBD1 might be the D (5 bases). CDR3 length: 14 amino acids. Germline V gene data show CDR1 as MNHNS and CDR2 as SASEGT. V lost 2 bases and J lost 8, with 15 bases in between. In DNA, the CDR3 is TGTGCCAGCAGTGAATGGTCGGGGACTCCCGAAGCTTTCTTT. The encoded protein is CASSEWSGTPEAFF.

This chain uses TRBV6-5 with TRBJ1-1, with D perhaps matching TRBD1 (5 bases). This CDR3 spans 13 amino acids. V lost 3 bases and J lost 3, with 8 bases in between. The germline V gene encodes CDR1 MNHEY and CDR2 SVGAGI. CDR3 loop: CASSYLGDTEAFF. CDR3 bases: TGTGCCAGCAGTTATTTAGGGGACACTGAAGCTTTCTTT.

This clone was counted once. V usage is TRBV4-3 and J usage is TRBJ2-2; D remains ambiguous. Germline lookup yields CDR1 LGHNA and CDR2 YSLEER. Trimming removed 4 bases from V and 5 bases from J, with 11 bases in between. The CDR3 consists of 14 residues. CDR3 bases: TGCGCCAGCAGCCTACAACGTAAGACCGGGGAGCTGTTTTTT. This translates into CASSLQRKTGELFF.

This clone appeared a few times. The chain uses TRBV10-3 and TRBJ2-5; maybe TRBD1 (5 bases). Germline-derived CDR1 and CDR2 are ENHRY and SYGVKD. The CDR3 runs to 14 residues. The germline V and J ends were trimmed by 0 bases and 1 base, with 6 bases remaining between them. CDR3 protein: CAISESRGQETQYF. The CDR3, as DNA: TGTGCCATCAGTGAGTCTAGGGGCCAAGAGACCCAGTACTTC.

This clone was detected a few times. The chain couples TRBV5-1 to TRBJ2-1, with D perhaps TRBD1 (6 bases). Deletions cut 4 bases from V and 2 bases from J, with 10 bases between. The CDR3 spans 14 residues. Per germline, CDR1 SGHRS and CDR2 YFSETQ. CDR3 DNA: TGCGCCAGCAGCCTAAGGGACACCTACAATGAGCAGTTCTTC. This codes for CASSLRDTYNEQFF.